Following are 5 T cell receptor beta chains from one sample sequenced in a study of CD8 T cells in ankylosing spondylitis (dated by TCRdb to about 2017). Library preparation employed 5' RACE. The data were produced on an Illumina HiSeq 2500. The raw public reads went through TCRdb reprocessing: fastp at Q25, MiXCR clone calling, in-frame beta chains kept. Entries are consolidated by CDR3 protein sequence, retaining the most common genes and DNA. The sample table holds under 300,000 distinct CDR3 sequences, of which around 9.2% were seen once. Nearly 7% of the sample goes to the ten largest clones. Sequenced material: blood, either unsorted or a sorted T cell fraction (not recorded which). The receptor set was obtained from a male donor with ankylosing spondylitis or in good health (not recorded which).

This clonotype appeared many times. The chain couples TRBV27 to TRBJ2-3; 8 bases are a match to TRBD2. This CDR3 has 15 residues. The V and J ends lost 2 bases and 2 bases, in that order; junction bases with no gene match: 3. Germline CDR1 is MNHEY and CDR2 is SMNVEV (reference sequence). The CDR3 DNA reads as TGTGCCAGCAGTTTAGGCGGGGGGTCCACAGATACGCAGTATTTT. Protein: CASSLGGGSTDTQYF.

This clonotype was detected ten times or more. DNA for the CDR3: TGTGCCAGCAGTTTAAACCCCCTCGCAGAGAACACCGGGGAGCTGTTTTTT. Its protein is CASSLNPLAENTGELFF. The rearrangement links TRBV27 to TRBJ2-2; D not certain. The CDR3 spans 17 residues. CDR1 is MNHEY and CDR2 is SMNVEV in the germline V gene (reference sequence). Trimming removed 2 bases from V and 1 base from J, with 14 bases in between.

CDR3 residues: CSARALAGRNTDTQYF. In DNA, the CDR3 is TGCAGTGCTAGAGCCCTAGCGGGGAGAAATACAGATACGCAGTATTTT. The chain employs TRBV20-1 and TRBJ2-3; 9 nucleotides agree with TRBD2. This CDR3 is built from 16 residues. CDR1 is DFQATT and CDR2 is SNEGSKA in the germline V gene (reference sequence). With 1 base clipped from V and 3 bases from J, the junction kept 8 bases outside the gene matches.

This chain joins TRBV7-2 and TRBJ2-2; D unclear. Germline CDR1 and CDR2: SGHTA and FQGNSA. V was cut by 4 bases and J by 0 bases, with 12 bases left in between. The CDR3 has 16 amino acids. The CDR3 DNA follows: TGTGCCAGCAGCTCCACCCTCCTAGCGAACACCGGGGAGCTGTTTTTT. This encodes CASSSTLLANTGELFF.

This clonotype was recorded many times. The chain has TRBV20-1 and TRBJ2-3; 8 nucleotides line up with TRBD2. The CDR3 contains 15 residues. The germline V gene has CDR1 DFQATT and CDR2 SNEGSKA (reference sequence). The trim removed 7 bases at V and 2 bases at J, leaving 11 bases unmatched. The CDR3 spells CSDLPGLGVTDTQYF. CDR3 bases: TGCAGTGACCTACCGGGACTAGGGGTCACAGATACGCAGTATTTT.